This T cell receptor beta chain was captured in a study of Graves' ophthalmopathy and Graves' hyperthyroidism. Study details: Pretreatment peripheral blood was obtained at initial diagnosis.

Investigators amplified TCR beta CDR3 regions from RNA transcripts. An opening RT-PCR round employed HTBI primers and preceded a second-round multiplex PCR. MiXCR, applied by TCRdb to the multiplex PCR reads, yields one record per CDR3 protein. Of about 740,000 distinct CDR3 sequences listed, around 40% are singletons. Trimming took off 8 bases at V and 8 bases at J, with 6 bases between the two ends. Germline-derived CDR1 and CDR2 are WNHNN and SYGVQD (reference sequence). The CDR3 is 9 amino acids. Clinical symptoms, serum thyroxine, TRAb, thyroid ultrasound and orbital computed tomography determined diagnosis. General study findings and limits: Most expanded clonotypes from thyroid (those above 0.001 frequency) were also found in blood. Discriminating ophthalmopathy from stable hyperthyroidism, a 13-signature model attained a sensitivity of under 90% and a specificity of around 81%.

As regards this clonotype: Antigen specificity is unknown.

Sequencing was done on a sample of peripheral blood. The chain links TRBV10-1 to TRBJ2-5; D assignment may be TRBD1 or TRBD2 (5 bases each). This sequence originates from an adult man with Graves' ophthalmopathy. The CDR3 spells CASRDTQYF. The DNA of the CDR3 is TGCGCCAGCCGGGACACCCAGTACTTC.